Listed here are 29 T cell receptor beta chains from one sample, sequenced in a study of molecular identifiers for immune sequencing clone quantification. TCRdb independently ran MiXCR on the PCR reads; one entry per CDR3 protein. The profile covers around 300,000 distinct CDR3 sequences, with over 20% appearing a single time and approximately 0.74% taken by the ten largest. Sequencing was done on a sample of naive CD8+ T cells from blood, with Jurkat cell RNA spiked in. Subset of the sample: FACS-sorted CD8+CD4-CCR7+CD45RA+ naive T cells. The receptor source for this set is a human donor in good health. Some libraries in this study had Jurkat cell RNA spiked in.

For this clonotype: A much more abundant neighbour one base away suggests this may be a read error. The chain combines TRBV7-9 with TRBJ2-7, with TRBD2 matching over 7 bases. V trimming: 8 bases; J trimming: 3 bases; junction bases outside the gene matches: 13. Germline values: CDR1 SEHNR, CDR2 FQNEAQ (reference sequence). The CDR3 consists of 15 residues. The CDR3 reads CASCTARGLNYEQYF. DNA of the CDR3: TGTGCCAGCTGCACCGCGCGGGGGTTAAACTACGAGCAGTACTTC.

As to this clonotype: Sequence at one end of the junction differs from germline and may be a read error. The chain links TRBV25-1 to TRBJ1-1, with D possibly matching TRBD1 (5 bases). The germline CDR1 and CDR2 sequences are MGHDK and SYGVNS. The CDR3 loop spans 11 amino acids. The DNA of the CDR3 is TGTGCCGGCGGGTGGGGGACTGAGGCTTTCTTT. Translation: CAGGWGTEAFF.

This clonotype turned up a few times. The V and J genes are TRBV7-6 and TRBJ2-1, with D unclear. The CDR3 runs 17 residues. Germline V gene data show CDR1 as SGHVS and CDR2 as FNYEAQ. The ends were cut back, 1 base at V and 0 bases at J, with 13 bases in the middle. The CDR3 DNA follows: TGTGCCAGCAGCTTAGTTTGGCAGACCACCTCCTACAATGAGCAGTTCTTC. It is translated as CASSLVWQTTSYNEQFF.

As regards this clonotype: A junction boundary mismatches the germline segment, possibly from a read error. The gene calls are TRBV30 and TRBJ2-1, with 8 nucleotides matching TRBD2. This CDR3 is built from 15 residues. Per the germline V gene, CDR1 is GTSNPN and CDR2 is SVGIG (reference sequence). The CDR3: CAWQLAASSYNAQFF. The CDR3 DNA follows: TGTGCCTGGCAACTAGCGGCAAGCTCCTACAATGCGCAGTTCTTC.

Ten or more counts support this clonotype. The gene calls are TRBV19 and TRBJ1-3; D is uncertain. This CDR3 comprises 11 residues. Trimming removed 10 bases from V and 3 bases from J, with 7 bases in between. CDR1 and CDR2 (germline): LNHDA, SQIVND (reference sequence). The CDR3 is CATLFGNTIYF. The CDR3 DNA sequence: TGTGCCACCCTGTTTGGAAACACCATATATTTT.

This clonotype was counted ten times or more. The rearrangement links TRBV28 to TRBJ2-5, with 9 bases lining up with TRBD1. Per germline, CDR1 MDHEN and CDR2 SYDVKM. The V and J ends lost 6 bases and 1 base, in that order; junction bases with no gene match: 9. CDR3 length: 16 amino acids. CDR3 sequence (DNA): TGTGCCAGCAGCATCCAGGAGGACAGGGGCCAAGAGACCCAGTACTTC. Translation: CASSIQEDRGQETQYF.

This clonotype appeared a few times. J is TRBJ1-6 and V is TRBV9; D is ambiguous. Trimming took 4 bases from V and 7 from J, leaving 12 bases between them. Germline values: CDR1 SGDLS, CDR2 YYNGEE. The CDR3 loop spans 14 amino acids. The CDR3 is CASSTGIGNSPLHF. The CDR3 DNA follows: TGTGCCAGCAGCACGGGGATCGGGAATTCACCCCTCCACTTT.

The chain uses TRBV18 and TRBJ2-5; D not resolved. Germline CDR1 reads KGHSH; CDR2 reads LQKENI. V lost 3 bases and J lost 1, with 12 bases in between. This CDR3 has 15 amino acids. The CDR3 spells CASSPSSVFQETQYF. The CDR3 nucleotides are TGTGCCAGCTCACCCTCGTCTGTATTCCAAGAGACCCAGTACTTC.

This clonotype was detected many times. CDR3 DNA sequence: TGTGCCACCAGTGAATACGGACAGAACTCCTACAATGAGCAGTTCTTC. It is translated as CATSEYGQNSYNEQFF. The chain uses TRBV24-1 and TRBJ2-1, with D perhaps TRBD1 (6 bases). Germline V gene lookup returns CDR1 KGHDR and CDR2 SFDVKD. V was cut by 4 bases and J by 0 bases, with 12 bases left in between. There are 16 residues in the CDR3.

Worth noting for this clonotype: The junction does not match germline at one end; this may be a read error. The chain uses TRBV7-7 and TRBJ2-5; the D is unclear. The CDR3 covers 16 residues. Germline assignment: CDR1 SSHAT and CDR2 FNYEAQ (reference sequence). The CDR3 DNA reads as TGTGCTAGCAGTCCGGACCTCCCGAACCCGTCAGAGACCCAGTACTTC. Its translation is CASSPDLPNPSETQYF.

The sample holds many counts of this clonotype. V gene TRBV4-3 combines with J gene TRBJ2-7; 8 bases map to TRBD2. Germline V gene sequence: CDR1 LGHNA, CDR2 YSLEER. The CDR3 is 16 residues long. V trimming: 4 bases; J trimming: 6 bases; junction bases outside the gene matches: 14. The CDR3 spells CASSPPGGLVLCEQYF. The CDR3 DNA reads as TGCGCCAGCAGCCCTCCCGGGGGACTAGTTTTGTGCGAGCAGTACTTC.

Only a few counts were recorded for this clonotype. The chain has TRBV12-3 or TRBV12-4 and TRBJ1-1; possible D gene TRBD1, 6 bases. Trimming took off 6 bases at V and 4 bases at J, with 21 bases between the two ends. There are 16 residues in the CDR3. Written as DNA, the CDR3 is TGTGCCAGCAGACCAGCACTGGGGGGCCGGGGCACTGAAGCTTTCTTT. Translation gives CASRPALGGRGTEAFF.

This clonotype appeared many times. This chain links TRBV28 with TRBJ2-3, with 7 bases that match TRBD2. This CDR3 is built from 13 residues. The V and J ends lost 8 bases and 2 bases, in that order; junction bases with no gene match: 4. Germline values: CDR1 MDHEN, CDR2 SYDVKM. CDR3 sequence reads: CASGGDPTDTQYF. The CDR3 region has the DNA TGTGCCAGCGGGGGGGACCCCACAGATACGCAGTATTTT.

A few counts support this clonotype. The J gene is TRBJ2-5, the V gene TRBV28, with D possibly being TRBD2 (6 bases). The CDR3 contains 15 residues. Germline V gene data show CDR1 as MDHEN and CDR2 as SYDVKM. V was pared by 0 bases and J by 5 bases, with 13 bases between. CDR3 residues: CASSLWEGFRETQYF. CDR3 coding DNA: TGTGCCAGCAGTTTATGGGAGGGGTTCCGGGAGACCCAGTACTTC.

With respect to this clonotype: Compared with germline, one end of the junction differs, possibly owing to a read error. The V and J genes are TRBV12-3 or TRBV12-4 and TRBJ2-3, with D uncertain. The CDR3 consists of 17 residues. The CDR3 protein is CANSLSASADRADTQYF. The CDR3 region has the DNA TGTGCCAACAGTTTATCCGCGTCCGCGGATAGGGCAGATACGCAGTATTTT.

Concerning this clonotype: The junction shows a germline mismatch at one end, possibly a read error. V is TRBV29-1 and J is TRBJ2-3, with D maybe TRBD2 (5 bases). The CDR3 is 14 amino acids. The germline CDR1 and CDR2 sequences are SQVTM and ANQGSEA. CDR3 loop: CRVPAGSSPAPQYF. The CDR3, as DNA: TGCCGCGTCCCCGCCGGTTCTAGCCCCGCTCCGCAGTATTTT.

The V call is TRBV27, the J call TRBJ2-7, with 7 bases aligning to TRBD1. The CDR3 totals 15 residues. CDR1 and CDR2 (germline): MNHEY, SMNVEV (reference sequence). V was clipped by 5 bases and J by 2 bases; unmatched bases: 9. The chain's CDR3 is CASSLHGTEAYEQYF. The CDR3 bases are TGTGCCAGCAGTCTCCACGGGACAGAAGCCTACGAGCAGTACTTC.

This clonotype was seen many times. The chain recombines TRBV29-1 with TRBJ1-2; D ambiguous. The germline CDR1 and CDR2 sequences are SQVTM and ANQGSEA. The CDR3 is made up of 12 amino acids. V lost 1 base and J 8 bases, leaving 11 bases between the germline ends. The CDR3 DNA follows: TGCAGCGTTGAAGGTGGAAAAGAGGGCTACACCTTC. This encodes CSVEGGKEGYTF.

V gene TRBV10-3 combines with J gene TRBJ2-1, with 7 bases aligning to TRBD2. The CDR3 extends over 15 amino acids. V lost 3 bases and J lost 1; bases outside the gene matches: 3. Germline V lookup: CDR1 ENHRY, CDR2 SYGVKD. The CDR3 nucleotides read TGTGCCATCAGTGACTCGGGAGGTTCCTACAATGAGCAGTTCTTC. Translated: CAISDSGGSYNEQFF.

This clonotype was seen a handful of times. CDR3 region: CASSSAVTGIFTDTQYF. The CDR3 coding sequence is TGTGCCAGCAGTTCTGCGGTGACAGGGATTTTCACAGATACGCAGTATTTT. The chain recombines TRBV27 with TRBJ2-3; TRBD1 matches 7 bases. The length of the CDR3 is 17 residues. The ends lost 4 bases at V and 2 bases at J; junction bases unmatched: 12. Germline CDR1 MNHEY, CDR2 SMNVEV (reference sequence).

This clonotype was observed many times. The chain uses TRBV14 and TRBJ2-6; D remains unclear. Trimming removed 1 base from V and 0 bases from J, with 4 bases in between. Germline assignment: CDR1 SGHDN and CDR2 FVKESK. The CDR3 is 15 amino acids. DNA of the CDR3: TGTGCCAGCAGCCAAGTGTTCTCTGGGGCCAACGTCCTGACTTTC. It specifies CASSQVFSGANVLTF. The full variable domain, with the rest looked up from reference TRBV14 and TRBJ2-6, is EAGVTQFPSHSVIEKGQTVTLRCDPISGHDNLYWYRRVMGKEIKFLLHFVKESKQDESGMPNNRFLAERTGGTYSTLKVQPAELEDSGVYFCASSQVFSGANVLTFGAGSRLTVL.

This clonotype was counted ten times or more. The genes are TRBV6-5 and TRBJ1-4; tentative D call: TRBD1 (5 bases). Germline CDR1 MNHEY, CDR2 SVGAGI. This CDR3 comprises 13 residues. V lost 7 bases and J 5 bases, leaving 11 bases between the germline ends. This CDR3 is CASTGTENEKLFF. The CDR3, as DNA: TGTGCCAGCACCGGGACGGAGAATGAAAAACTGTTTTTT.

This chain joins TRBV27 and TRBJ2-7; D is unclear. The length of the CDR3 is 16 residues. Per the germline V gene, CDR1 is MNHEY and CDR2 is SMNVEV (reference sequence). V gave up 0 bases and J gave up 6 bases, with 18 bases separating them. The CDR3 coding sequence is TGTGCCAGCAGTTTATCCGGACCCTTAGGCCCTAGCGAGCAGTACTTC. Amino acids: CASSLSGPLGPSEQYF.

A remark on this clonotype: A much bigger clone sits one base away, suggesting this may be a read error. The V call is TRBV27, the J call TRBJ2-6; D is perhaps TRBD1 (5 bases). The CDR3 extends over 18 amino acids. The germline V gene encodes CDR1 MNHEY and CDR2 SMNVEV (reference sequence). In nucleotides, the CDR3 is TGTGTCAGCCGAACTACTGGGGCCACAACCTCTGGGGCCAACGTCCTGACTTTC. This codes for CVSRTTGATTSGANVLTF.

The V and J genes are TRBV25-1 and TRBJ2-7, with unresolved D. V was shortened by 7 bases and J by 7 bases, with 5 bases between the two germline ends. The CDR3 extends over 9 amino acids. CDR1 is MGHDK and CDR2 is SYGVNS in the germline V gene. This chain's CDR3 is CASMWEQYF. As DNA, the CDR3 is TGTGCCAGCATGTGGGAGCAGTACTTC.

This clonotype was counted a few times. The chain employs TRBV6-5 and TRBJ2-1, with D possibly called TRBD1 or TRBD2 (5 bases each). V lost 2 bases and J 9 bases, leaving 11 bases between the germline ends. Looked up from germline, CDR1 is MNHEY and CDR2 is SVGAGI. The CDR3 length is 13 residues. The CDR3 loop reads CASSYTVRGEQFF. The CDR3 nucleotides are TGTGCCAGCAGTTACACGGTGAGGGGTGAGCAGTTCTTC.

This clonotype turned up a few times. The rearrangement joins TRBV19 to TRBJ1-1; 8 bases line up with TRBD1. Unmatched junction bases numbered 13, after V lost 6 bases and J lost 1 base. Germline CDR1 LNHDA, CDR2 SQIVND (reference sequence). The CDR3 contains 17 residues. CDR3 sequence reads: CASSPGTGDSWNTEAFF. The CDR3 DNA is TGTGCCAGTAGCCCCGGGACAGGCGACTCCTGGAACACTGAAGCTTTCTTT.

This clonotype has just a few counts. The CDR3 sequence is CSARAESSYEQYF. The CDR3 bases are TGCAGCGCCAGAGCGGAAAGCTCCTACGAGCAGTACTTC. The chain links TRBV29-1 to TRBJ2-7; weak D call: TRBD2 (5 bases). CDR3 length: 13 residues. V was trimmed by 7 bases and J by 0 bases, leaving 13 bases between them. In germline, CDR1 is SQVTM, CDR2 ANQGSEA.

About this clonotype itself: A much larger clone differs from this one at a single base, so this may be a read error. The rearrangement links TRBV5-1 to TRBJ2-3; no definite D call. CDR1 is SGHRS and CDR2 is YFSETQ in the germline V gene. CDR3 length equals 15 residues. V was cut by 4 bases and J by 2 bases, with 14 bases left in between. CDR3 protein: CASSRPYTPTDTQYF. The CDR3 DNA reads as TGCGCCAGCAGCCGGCCCTACACCCCCACAGATACGCAGTATTTT.